This entry lists 20 T cell receptor beta chains sequenced from one sample in a study of tissue T cells after allogeneic stem cell transplantation. Sequenced by immunoSEQ multiplex PCR; TCRdb stores in-frame clones only, minus some. The table shows 5,000 to 6,000 clones, with over 45% occurring only once. Stated time point: mouse harvest day 14 after allogeneic transplant. The graft held 10^6 splenic CD5+ T cells and 10^7 T-cell-depleted bone marrow cells. Source material: gut tissue. The receptors come from a female BALB/c mouse given C57BL/6 T cells with graft-versus-host disease after an allogeneic hematopoietic cell transplant.

By share of the sample, this clone is medium-sized (0.01 to 0.1%). Any gene name here is a mouse gene name. The read ends 1 residue before the CDR3 terminus; that terminus is restored from the germline J gene. The genes are TRBV26 and TRBJ1-2; D uncertain. This CDR3 has 12 amino acids. V lost 4 bases and J 0 bases, leaving 3 bases between the germline ends. From germline, CDR1 is KGHPV and CDR2 FQNQEV (reference sequence). The CDR3 spells CASSQSNSDYTF. The sequenced CDR3 bases are TGTGCCAGCAGTCAGTCAAACTCCGACTACACC.

About this clone: Mouse germline and gene names are used. Sequencing ends 1 residue short of the CDR3 end; the germline J gene provides the rest. This rearrangement joins TRBV26 to TRBJ2-5; D is perhaps TRBD1 (5 bases). The CDR3 is made up of 13 amino acids. Trimming removed 2 bases from V and 6 bases from J, with 9 bases in between. CDR1 KGHPV and CDR2 FQNQEV come from the germline V gene (reference sequence). The DNA read from the CDR3 is TGTGCCAGCAGTCTGACCAGGGCGGACACCCAGTAC. Translated: CASSLTRADTQY. The entire CDR3 protein reads CASSLTRADTQYF.

This clone is categorized as large (0.1 to 1%). Germline and genes here are mouse. The read ends 1 residue early relative to the CDR3; the germline J gene fills the gap. V gene TRBV14 combines with J gene TRBJ1-1; 7 nucleotides line up with TRBD1. The ends lost 1 base at V and 6 bases at J; junction bases unmatched: 3. Germline V gene lookup returns CDR1 SGHDT and CDR2 FRDEAV. This CDR3 is built from 13 residues. This chain's CDR3 is CASSFEGAPEVFF. The sequenced CDR3 bases are TGTGCCAGCAGTTTCGAGGGGGCACCAGAAGTCTTC.

In this sample, this clone turned up a few times. Any gene name here is a mouse gene name. The missing CDR3 end, 1 residue past where the read stops, is filled in from the germline J gene. The chain uses TRBV16 and TRBJ2-3; no reliable D call. The germline gives CDR1 SGHSA, CDR2 FRNQAP. The CDR3 runs 14 residues. Deletions cut 3 bases from V and 0 bases from J, with 7 bases between. The CDR3 protein is CASSFQASAETLYF. The CDR3 DNA, read in part, is TGTGCAAGCAGCTTCCAGGCTAGTGCAGAAACGCTGTAT. Looking up the rest from reference TRBV16 and TRBJ2-3 gives the full variable domain: NAGVIQTPRHKVTGKGQEATLWCEPISGHSAVFWYRQTIVQGLEFLTYFRNQAPIDDSGMPKERFSAQMPNQSHSTLKIQSTQPQDSAVYLCASSFQASAETLYFGSGTRLTVL.

This clone qualifies as medium-sized (0.01 to 0.1%). These gene names are mouse names. The read ends 1 residue before the CDR3 terminus; that terminus is restored from the germline J gene. The chain links TRBV29 to TRBJ1-4; D is ambiguous. The CDR3 is 12 amino acids. The ends were cut back, 3 bases at V and 5 bases at J, with 4 bases in the middle. Germline CDR1 MSHET, CDR2 SYDVDS. The CDR3 is CASSFGNERLFF. The DNA read from the CDR3 is TGTGCTAGCAGTTTTGGGAACGAAAGATTATTT.

This clone is large in the sample. These gene names are mouse names. The missing CDR3 end, 1 residue past where the read stops, is filled in from the germline J gene. The chain combines TRBV12-1 with TRBJ2-7; 7 positions match TRBD2. J gave up 0 bases and V 0 bases, and 4 bases lay outside the gene matches. In germline, CDR1 is SGHSN, CDR2 HYEKVE. The CDR3 has 15 residues. The CDR3 loop reads CASSLAWGSSYEQYF. The covered CDR3 bases are TGTGCCAGCTCTCTCGCCTGGGGGAGCTCCTATGAACAGTAC.

As concerns this clone: Gene names and germline refer to mouse. The sequence runs out 1 residue before the end of the CDR3; the remainder is reconstructed from the germline J gene. This rearrangement joins TRBV15 to TRBJ2-3, with 8 bases matching TRBD2. CDR3 length: 15 amino acids. J gave up 0 bases and V 3 bases, and 2 bases lay outside the gene matches. CDR1 is SGHND and CDR2 is FRSKSL in the germline V gene. The sequenced CDR3 bases are TGTGCCAGCAGTTTCGGGGGGGCGAGTGCAGAAACGCTGTAT. Translation: CASSFGGASAETLY. The full-length CDR3 reads as CASSFGGASAETLYF. Based on the CDR3 plus reference TRBV15 and TRBJ2-3, the full variable domain is DAGVTQTPRHEVAEKGQTIILKCEPVSGHNDLFWYRQTKIQGLELLSYFRSKSLMEDGGAFKDRFKAEMLNSSFSTLKIQPTEPKDSAVYLCASSFGGASAETLYFGSGTRLTVL.

Concerning this clone: Mouse gene names and germline throughout. The read gets to within 1 residue of the CDR3 end, and the germline J gene fills in the rest. The chain has TRBV16 and TRBJ2-4; perhaps TRBD1 as D (5 bases). V was clipped by 2 bases and J by 0 bases, with 6 bases between them. The CDR3 is made up of 14 amino acids. Per the germline V gene, CDR1 is SGHSA and CDR2 is FRNQAP. The CDR3 DNA, read in part, is TGTGCAAGCAGCTTAAGGGGAAGTCAAAACACCTTGTAC. This translates into CASSLRGSQNTLY. The CDR3 in full is CASSLRGSQNTLYF.

As for this clone: Mouse names are used for the genes. The sequenced fragment ends 1 residue before the CDR3 boundary, so the rest is inferred from the germline J gene. This rearrangement joins TRBV26 to TRBJ2-1, with 10 bases fitting TRBD1. The CDR3 length is 14 residues. Germline trimming cut 4 bases from V and 8 bases from J; bases unmatched to any gene: 5. The germline V gene encodes CDR1 KGHPV and CDR2 FQNQEV (reference sequence). CDR3 bases read: TGTGCCAGCAGTCGCCGACAGGGGGCGACTGAGCAGTTC. This encodes CASSRRQGATEQF. The complete CDR3 sequence is CASSRRQGATEQFF.

This clone was observed a handful of times. The gene names given are mouse names. The read terminates 1 residue ahead of where the CDR3 ends, so the germline J gene completes it. The V call is TRBV16, the J call TRBJ2-7; TRBD2 aligns across 9 bases. V dropped 0 bases and J dropped 5; count of bases not matched to a gene: 2. Germline V gene data show CDR1 as SGHSA and CDR2 as FRNQAP. This CDR3 comprises 14 residues. The CDR3 DNA, read in part, is TGTGCAAGCAGCTTAGATGGGGGGGCGAATGAACAGTAC. Amino acid sequence: CASSLDGGANEQY. In full, the CDR3 reads CASSLDGGANEQYF.

Comment on this clone: Germline and genes: mouse. The CDR3 DNA, read in part, is TGTGCCAGCTCTCTCGAGACAGGGAATTCTGGAAATACGCTCTAT. Translation: CASSLETGNSGNTLY. The entire CDR3 protein reads CASSLETGNSGNTLYF. V usage is TRBV12-1 and J usage is TRBJ1-3, with 7 bases fitting TRBD1. The read terminates 1 residue before the CDR3 end, so the remaining end is supplied by the germline J gene. The CDR3 contains 16 residues. Germline V gene data show CDR1 as SGHSN and CDR2 as HYEKVE. J was trimmed by 0 bases and V by 0 bases; bases with no gene match: 4.

Of note for this clone: Mouse gene names and germline throughout. The read ends 1 residue early relative to the CDR3; the germline J gene fills the gap. The chain links TRBV5 to TRBJ2-3; TRBD2 matches at 8 bases. CDR1 LGHNA and CDR2 YNLKQL come from the germline V gene (reference sequence). The CDR3 is 16 residues long. V lost 0 bases, J lost 3 bases, and 5 bases stayed unmatched. This chain's CDR3 is CASSQDRGGAAETLYF. The DNA read from the CDR3 is TGTGCCAGCAGCCAAGATAGGGGGGGCGCGGCAGAAACGCTGTAT.

Only a few counts were recorded for this clone. Germline and genes here are mouse. The CDR3 end falls 1 residue outside the read, so it is completed with the germline J gene. The chain links TRBV5 to TRBJ2-7; 12 bases agree with TRBD2. The germline V gene has CDR1 LGHNA and CDR2 YNLKQL (reference sequence). The length of the CDR3 is 14 residues. After removal of 3 bases from V and 5 bases from J, the junction contained 2 bases not matched to a gene. The chain's CDR3 is CASSQDWGGDEQYF. CDR3 bases read: TGTGCCAGCAGCCAGGACTGGGGGGGAGATGAACAGTAC.

Note on this clone: Germline and genes: mouse. Sequencing ends 1 residue short of the CDR3 end; the germline J gene provides the rest. The genes are TRBV5 and TRBJ2-5; TRBD1 might be the D (7 bases). The length of the CDR3 is 15 residues. Germline V lookup: CDR1 LGHNA, CDR2 YNLKQL (reference sequence). Between the trimmed V and J ends, which lost 0 bases and 2 bases, there was a span of 9 bases. The chain's CDR3 is CASSQDRGLQDTQYF. Incomplete CDR3 DNA: TGTGCCAGCAGCCAAGATAGGGGGCTCCAAGACACCCAGTAC.

This clone turned up a few times. The gene names given are mouse names. The read ends 1 residue before the CDR3 terminus; that terminus is restored from the germline J gene. The rearrangement uses TRBV13-1 and TRBJ2-7; no clear D. The CDR3 spans 12 residues. Per the germline V gene, CDR1 is NSHNY and CDR2 is SYGAGN. V was trimmed by 2 bases and J by 6 bases, leaving 9 bases between them. CDR3 amino acids: CASSEAGSEQYF. The DNA read from the CDR3 is TGTGCCAGCAGTGAAGCGGGGAGTGAACAGTAC.

Comment on this clone: Gene names denote mouse genes. The DNA read from the CDR3 is TGTGCCAGCAGTCGACAAGACACCTTGTAC. Translated: CASSRQDTLY. The complete CDR3 reads CASSRQDTLYF. The chain recombines TRBV26 with TRBJ2-4; D gene ambiguous. The read halts 1 residue ahead of the CDR3 end, with the missing end drawn from the germline J gene. This CDR3 is 11 amino acids long. V was cut by 4 bases and J by 7 bases, with 6 bases left in between. Germline CDR1 is KGHPV and CDR2 is FQNQEV (reference sequence).

About this clone itself: Gene labels here are mouse ones. The read ends 1 residue early relative to the CDR3; the germline J gene fills the gap. The chain links TRBV16 to TRBJ2-3, with 8 bases that match TRBD2. J was trimmed by 6 bases and V by 1 base; bases with no gene match: 3. The CDR3 is 14 amino acids. Germline V gene data show CDR1 as SGHSA and CDR2 as FRNQAP. The part of the CDR3 DNA that was read is TGTGCAAGCAGCTTAGCGGCTGGGGGGGAAACGCTGTAT. Residues: CASSLAAGGETLY. The CDR3, in full, reads CASSLAAGGETLYF.

This clone was counted between two and nine times. Gene names refer to mouse genes. The CDR3 extends 1 residue past the end of the read, so its final part is completed from the germline J gene. J is TRBJ2-4 and V is TRBV12-2, with D maybe TRBD2 (5 bases). This CDR3 is built from 15 residues. Germline V gene lookup returns CDR1 SGHLS and CDR2 HYDKME. Between the trimmed V and J ends, which lost 2 bases and 0 bases, there was a span of 11 bases. The CDR3 is CASSPWERSQNTLYF. Incomplete CDR3 DNA: TGTGCCAGCTCTCCCTGGGAACGTAGTCAAAACACCTTGTAC.

By share, this clone ranks as medium-sized. Gene names are mouse gene names. The CDR3 goes on 1 residue after the read ends, and that part is filled in from the germline J gene. The chain joins TRBV29 to TRBJ2-1; the D is unclear. CDR3 size: 11 residues. V was trimmed by 3 bases and J by 7 bases, leaving 4 bases between them. Germline CDR1 and CDR2: MSHET and SYDVDS. The CDR3 here is CASSFRAEQFF. CDR3 bases read: TGTGCTAGCAGTTTCCGGGCTGAGCAGTTC.

This clone has only a few counts. The germline and genes are mouse ones. Sequencing ends 1 residue short of the CDR3 end; the germline J gene provides the rest. The rearrangement joins TRBV3 to TRBJ2-1, with D perhaps TRBD1 (5 bases). The germline V and J ends were trimmed by 6 bases and 7 bases, with 13 bases remaining between them. Germline CDR1 and CDR2: SNHLY and FYNGKV (reference sequence). This CDR3 has 13 amino acids. The covered CDR3 bases are TGTGCCAGCAGGAGGCAGGGTGGCGCTGAGCAGTTC. Amino acid sequence: CASRRQGGAEQF. The CDR3 reads in full as CASRRQGGAEQFF.